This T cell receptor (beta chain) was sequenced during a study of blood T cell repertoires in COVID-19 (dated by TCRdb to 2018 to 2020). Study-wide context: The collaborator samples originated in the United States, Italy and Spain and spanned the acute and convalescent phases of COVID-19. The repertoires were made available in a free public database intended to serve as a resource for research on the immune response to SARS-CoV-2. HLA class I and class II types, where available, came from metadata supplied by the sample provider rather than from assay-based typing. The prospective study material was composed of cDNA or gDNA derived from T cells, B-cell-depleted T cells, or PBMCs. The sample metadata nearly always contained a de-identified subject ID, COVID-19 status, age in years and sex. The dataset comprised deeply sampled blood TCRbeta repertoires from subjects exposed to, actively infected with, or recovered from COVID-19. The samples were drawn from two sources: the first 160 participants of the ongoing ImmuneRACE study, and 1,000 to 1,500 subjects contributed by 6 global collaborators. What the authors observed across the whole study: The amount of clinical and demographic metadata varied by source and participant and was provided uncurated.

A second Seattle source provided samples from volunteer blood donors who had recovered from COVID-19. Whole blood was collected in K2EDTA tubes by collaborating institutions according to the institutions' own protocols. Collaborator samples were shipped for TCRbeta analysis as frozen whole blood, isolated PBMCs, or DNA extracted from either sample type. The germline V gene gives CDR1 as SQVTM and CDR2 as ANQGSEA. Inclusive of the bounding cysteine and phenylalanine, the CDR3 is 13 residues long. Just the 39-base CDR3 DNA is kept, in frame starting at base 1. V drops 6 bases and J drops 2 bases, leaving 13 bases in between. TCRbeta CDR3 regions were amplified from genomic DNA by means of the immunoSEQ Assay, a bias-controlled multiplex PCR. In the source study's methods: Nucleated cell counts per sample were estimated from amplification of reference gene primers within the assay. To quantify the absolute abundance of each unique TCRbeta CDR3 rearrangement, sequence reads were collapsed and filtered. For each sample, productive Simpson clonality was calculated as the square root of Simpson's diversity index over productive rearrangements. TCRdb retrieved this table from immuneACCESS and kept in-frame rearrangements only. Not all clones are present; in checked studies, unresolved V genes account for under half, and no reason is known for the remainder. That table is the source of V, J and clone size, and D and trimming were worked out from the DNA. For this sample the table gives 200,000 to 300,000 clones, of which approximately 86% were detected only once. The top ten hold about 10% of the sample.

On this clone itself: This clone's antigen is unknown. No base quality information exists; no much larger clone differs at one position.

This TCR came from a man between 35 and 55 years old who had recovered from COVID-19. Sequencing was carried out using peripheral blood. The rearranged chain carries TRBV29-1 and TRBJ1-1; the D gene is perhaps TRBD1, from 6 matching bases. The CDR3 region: CSVVRTVNTEAFF. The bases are TGCAGCGTCGTCCGGACAGTAAACACTGAAGCTTTCTTT.